The 13 T cell receptor beta chains listed next were all sequenced from one sample in a study of T cell repertoires in cytomegalovirus infection. TCRdb used MiXCR to reprocess the reads, holding one entry per CDR3 protein. This table has about 320,000 distinct CDR3 sequences, over 7.5% appearing once. Sequencing used PBMCs. The receptor set was obtained from a human donor in good health (CMV status not recorded). Some clones in this sample may be carry-over from other donors' samples.

This clonotype was seen ten or more times. V usage is TRBV7-3 and J usage is TRBJ1-1, with TRBD1 identical over 8 bases. Trimming removed 5 bases from V and 12 bases from J; junction bases left unmatched: 14. The CDR3 contains 14 residues. The germline gives CDR1 SGHTA, CDR2 FQGTGA. The CDR3 sequence: CASSQDGRQGKTFF. CDR3 DNA sequence: TGTGCCAGCAGCCAGGACGGTAGACAGGGGAAAACTTTCTTT.

This clonotype was counted ten times or more. The rearrangement uses TRBV18 and TRBJ2-6; D is possibly TRBD2 (6 bases). Germline CDR1 reads KGHSH; CDR2 reads LQKENI. V gave up 3 bases and J gave up 0 bases, with 9 bases separating them. The CDR3 runs to 16 residues. CDR3 sequence reads: CASSPPGVSGANVLTF. For the CDR3, the DNA is TGTGCCAGCTCACCGCCGGGAGTCTCTGGGGCCAACGTCCTGACTTTC.

The chain recombines TRBV7-2 with TRBJ2-3; D is uncertain. Trimming cost V 5 bases and J 4 bases, with 10 bases left between them. Germline loops: CDR1 SGHTA, CDR2 FQGNSA. CDR3 length: 13 amino acids. DNA of the CDR3: TGTGCCAGCAGCCGCACTACGCCAGATACGCAGTATTTT. Translated: CASSRTTPDTQYF.

This chain connects TRBV6-1 to TRBJ2-2; TRBD2 matches 15 bases. The CDR3 totals 18 residues. V was pared by 1 base and J by 6 bases, with 6 bases of the junction left unmatched. Germline-derived CDR1 and CDR2 are MNHNS and SASEGT. The CDR3 region has the DNA TGTGCCAGCAGTGAAGAAGGACTAGCGGGGGGGTTCGCCGGGGAGCTGTTTTTT. Translating gives CASSEEGLAGGFAGELFF.

This clonotype was counted between two and nine times. The rearrangement links TRBV12-3 or TRBV12-4 to TRBJ2-3, with TRBD1 as a possible D gene (7 bases). Trimming removed 6 bases at V and 6 bases at J, with 16 bases between. This CDR3 is built from 14 residues. CDR3 sequence (DNA): TGTGCCAGCAGCAGGGGGGACTTTGAGGATACGCAGTATTTT. Protein product: CASSRGDFEDTQYF.

This chain uses TRBV28 with TRBJ2-7; weak D call: TRBD1 (6 bases). This CDR3 spans 15 amino acids. The ends were cut back, 5 bases at V and 3 bases at J, with 17 bases in the middle. Germline CDR1 MDHEN, CDR2 SYDVKM. CDR3 in DNA: TGTGCCAGCAGTCAGGGGAGTGTTGTGATCTACGAGCAGTACTTC. Residues: CASSQGSVVIYEQYF.

This clonotype was seen only a few times. This rearrangement joins TRBV7-2 to TRBJ1-6, with 7 positions matching TRBD1. This CDR3 has 15 amino acids. CDR1 is SGHTA, CDR2 FQGNSA, per germline. V lost 7 bases to trimming and J lost 6 bases; unmatched junction nucleotides: 9. CDR3 coding DNA: TGTGCCAGCAACCCCCCCGGGACAGCTAATTCACCCCTCCACTTT. It encodes CASNPPGTANSPLHF.

This clonotype came up many times. The chain links TRBV7-2 to TRBJ2-2; the D is unclear. The CDR3 length is 15 residues. V was trimmed by 3 bases and J by 2 bases, leaving 10 bases between them. Germline-derived CDR1 and CDR2 are SGHTA and FQGNSA. In DNA, the CDR3 is TGTGCCAGCAGCTTTCAGGAAATTAACACCGGGGAGCTGTTTTTT. Encoded protein: CASSFQEINTGELFF.

The CDR3 is CASSLEGTSNYGYTF. Written as DNA, the CDR3 is TGTGCCAGCAGCTTAGAGGGCACATCTAACTATGGCTACACCTTC. This sequence joins TRBV7-2 and TRBJ1-2; unclear D gene. The germline CDR1 and CDR2 sequences are SGHTA and FQGNSA. CDR3 size: 15 residues. V dropped 1 base and J dropped 0 bases, with 9 bases sitting between them.

Only a few counts were recorded for this clonotype. The chain uses TRBV11-2 and TRBJ2-3, with 8 nucleotides matching TRBD2. The germline V gene encodes CDR1 SGHAT and CDR2 FQNNGV. The length of the CDR3 is 15 residues. V was clipped by 4 bases and J by 2 bases; unmatched bases: 5. In nucleotides, the CDR3 is TGTGCCAGCAGCTCACCGGGACTAGTCACAGATACGCAGTATTTT. It codes for CASSSPGLVTDTQYF.

This clonotype has only a few counts. At one of its ends the junction is not consistent with the germline gene, which may arise from a read error. The rearrangement uses TRBV29-1 and TRBJ2-7, with 7 nucleotides matching TRBD1. Germline V gene sequence: CDR1 SQVTM, CDR2 ANQGSEA. There are 10 residues in the CDR3. The DNA for the CDR3 is TGCAGCGTTGAATTACAGGGACAGCACTTC. Its translation: CSVELQGQHF.

This clonotype was found a few times. The V call is TRBV2, the J call TRBJ1-6; D is uncertain. With 2 bases removed from V and 3 bases from J, the gap between germline ends came to 11 bases. Germline assignment: CDR1 SNHLY and CDR2 FYNNEI. This CDR3 has 16 residues. CDR3 in DNA: TGTGCCAGCAGTGAAAATTACAGCATCTATAATTCACCCCTCCACTTT. Its translation: CASSENYSIYNSPLHF.

This clonotype was detected ten times or more. The chain links TRBV7-2 to TRBJ2-3; TRBD2 matches at 13 bases. Germline V gene sequence: CDR1 SGHTA, CDR2 FQGNSA. Germline trimming cut 1 base from V and 4 bases from J; bases unmatched to any gene: 8. This CDR3 has 18 residues. The CDR3 is CASSLVKTSGGRADTQYF. CDR3 DNA: TGTGCCAGCAGCTTAGTTAAGACTAGCGGGGGGCGGGCAGATACGCAGTATTTT.